Presented here are 24 T cell receptor beta chains from one specimen sequenced in a study of T-cell reconstitution after alpha-beta-depleted transplantation in children. The TCRbeta library incorporated unique molecular identifiers. TCRdb used MiXCR to reprocess the PCR reads, holding one entry per CDR3 protein. The table lists 500,000 to 650,000 distinct CDR3 sequences, under 15% of them singletons. This specimen consisted of PBMCs, mostly from graft donor cells, obtained 360 days after TCRalphabeta/CD19-depleted stem cell transplant. The source is a male patient between 5 and 17 years old who had a stem cell transplant for acute myeloid leukemia, so the T cells may come from the graft donor.

The chain has TRBV12-3 or TRBV12-4 and TRBJ2-2; no reliable D call. V was pared by 5 bases and J by 2 bases, with 9 bases between. The CDR3 consists of 14 residues. As DNA, the CDR3 is TGTGCCAGCAGTCCCCGCCCAAACACCGGGGAGCTGTTTTTT. This encodes CASSPRPNTGELFF.

This clonotype was observed at least ten times. The genes are TRBV12-3 or TRBV12-4 and TRBJ2-2; perhaps TRBD2 as D (6 bases). The CDR3 consists of 15 residues. V lost 5 bases and J 5 bases, leaving 15 bases between the germline ends. The chain's CDR3 is CASSRLGQVTGELFF. The CDR3 coding sequence is TGTGCCAGCAGTCGACTAGGACAAGTTACCGGGGAGCTGTTTTTT.

As DNA, the CDR3 is TGTGCCACCAGTGACCCGAGACTAGCGTCGAACACCGGGGAGCTGTTTTTT. It codes for CATSDPRLASNTGELFF. The V gene is TRBV24-1, the J gene TRBJ2-2; 8 nucleotides match TRBD2. Per the germline V gene, CDR1 is KGHDR and CDR2 is SFDVKD. CDR3 length: 17 residues. The V segment lost 4 bases and the J segment 0 bases; nucleotides outside the gene matches: 6.

The DNA of the CDR3 is TGCAGTGCTAGAATAGCGGTCGGGCAGAACTATCAGCCCCAGCATTTT. Its protein product is CSARIAVGQNYQPQHF. This rearrangement joins TRBV20-1 to TRBJ1-5; D gene unclear. Germline CDR1 DFQATT, CDR2 SNEGSKA (reference sequence). This CDR3 spans 16 amino acids. With 2 bases removed from V and 5 bases from J, the gap between germline ends came to 19 bases.

This clonotype was recorded many times. The chain recombines TRBV4-3 with TRBJ2-3; no firm D call. Per the germline V gene, CDR1 is LGHNA and CDR2 is YSLEER. The CDR3 is 16 residues long. Trimming took off 0 bases at V and 1 base at J, with 11 bases between the two ends. CDR3 residues: CASSQDWGSRTDTQYF. The CDR3 coding sequence is TGCGCCAGCAGCCAAGACTGGGGTTCGCGCACAGATACGCAGTATTTT.

This clonotype was picked up a small number of times. The V gene is TRBV6-5, the J gene TRBJ2-7; 9 bases are shared with TRBD2. The CDR3 covers 17 residues. J was trimmed by 1 base and V by 0 bases; bases with no gene match: 7. The V gene's germline CDR1 is MNHEY and CDR2 SVGAGI. CDR3 region: CASSYSSIAGESYEQYF. The CDR3 DNA reads TGTGCCAGCAGTTACTCCTCCATAGCGGGAGAATCCTACGAGCAGTACTTC.

This chain joins TRBV14 and TRBJ2-1; TRBD1 matches at 9 bases. Germline-derived CDR1 and CDR2 are SGHDN and FVKESK. The CDR3 has 16 amino acids. With 5 bases clipped from V and 7 bases from J, the junction kept 12 bases outside the gene matches. CDR3 nucleotides: TGTGCCAGCAGCTCGAACAGGGGGCGAGTCACGAATGAGCAGTTCTTC. It yields the protein CASSSNRGRVTNEQFF.

The chain has TRBV5-1 and TRBJ2-1; 10 nucleotides match TRBD2. Germline assignment: CDR1 SGHRS and CDR2 YFSETQ. The CDR3 covers 19 residues. J lost 8 bases, V lost 1 base, and 18 bases had no gene match. In DNA form, the CDR3 reads TGCGCCAGCAGCTTGCACCCCCCCGGTAGCGGGAGGTCCGGTGATGAGCAGTTCTTC. Translated: CASSLHPPGSGRSGDEQFF. Drawing the rest from reference TRBV5-1 and TRBJ2-1, the complete variable domain is KAGVTQTPRYLIKTRGQQVTLSCSPISGHRSVSWYQQTPGQGLQFLFEYFSETQRNKGNFPGRFSGRQFSNSRSEMNVSTLELGDSALYLCASSLHPPGSGRSGDEQFFGPGTRLTVL.

This clonotype was recorded at least ten times. V and J are TRBV27 and TRBJ2-7; tentative D call: TRBD1 (6 bases). Germline CDR1 and CDR2: MNHEY and SMNVEV (reference sequence). This CDR3 contains 14 residues. Trimming shortened V by 4 bases and J by 6 bases, and 16 bases separated the two germline ends. CDR3 sequence reads: CASSSDPQGSEQYF. CDR3 coding DNA: TGTGCCAGCAGTTCCGACCCACAGGGTTCCGAGCAGTACTTC.

This clonotype occurred many times. The chain links TRBV5-1 to TRBJ2-5; 10 bases match TRBD2. The CDR3 spans 15 residues. Germline values: CDR1 SGHRS, CDR2 YFSETQ. V lost 5 bases to trimming and J lost 5 bases; unmatched junction nucleotides: 9. For the CDR3, the DNA is TGCGCCAGCAGAATCCTAGCGGGAGCGATGGAGACCCAGTACTTC. Translated, it gives CASRILAGAMETQYF.

This clonotype was recorded a few times. This sequence joins TRBV6-1 and TRBJ2-2; D possibly corresponds to TRBD1 (6 bases). The CDR3 is 14 amino acids. CDR1 MNHNS and CDR2 SASEGT come from the germline V gene. V shed 6 bases and J shed 7 bases, with 15 bases lying between them. In DNA, the CDR3 is TGTGCCAGCAGGGACAGTGGGAGCGGCGGGGAGCTGTTTTTT. Translating it yields CASRDSGSGGELFF.

The genes are TRBV9 and TRBJ1-5; D gene uncertain. CDR1 is SGDLS and CDR2 is YYNGEE in the germline V gene. This CDR3 region has 13 residues. The germline V and J ends were trimmed by 1 base and 7 bases, with 9 bases remaining between them. In nucleotides, the CDR3 is TGTGCCAGCAGCGTATGGTGGAGACAGCCCCAGCATTTT. Translating it yields CASSVWWRQPQHF.

The CDR3 DNA is TGTGCCAGCAGCCCGACGGGGGGGGGTTATTACGAGCAGTACTTC. Translated: CASSPTGGGYYEQYF. The chain carries TRBV25-1 and TRBJ2-7; 8 nucleotides agree with TRBD2. V was clipped by 6 bases and J by 4 bases; unmatched bases: 11. The germline CDR1 and CDR2 sequences are MGHDK and SYGVNS. The CDR3 sequence is 15 residues long.

This clonotype showed up just a few times. The CDR3 sequence is CASSPHQNTEAFF. CDR3 nucleotides: TGCGCCAGCAGCCCTCACCAGAACACTGAAGCTTTCTTT. The chain links TRBV4-3 to TRBJ1-1, with unresolved D. Looked up from germline, CDR1 is LGHNA and CDR2 is YSLEER. CDR3 length equals 13 residues. Trimming pared 4 bases from V and 1 base from J, leaving 7 bases between.

This clonotype has more than one count but fewer than ten. This chain joins TRBV15 and TRBJ1-4, with D perhaps TRBD1 (6 bases). V lost 0 bases to trimming and J lost 4 bases, with 12 bases between them. Germline CDR1 LNHNV, CDR2 YYDKDF (reference sequence). There are 16 residues in the CDR3. The CDR3 is CATSRDRAGVNEKLFF. Here the CDR3 DNA reads TGTGCCACCAGCAGAGATCGGGCAGGGGTTAATGAAAAACTGTTTTTT.

The V gene is TRBV3-1, the J gene TRBJ1-2; D ambiguous. The germline V gene has CDR1 LGHDT and CDR2 YNNKEL (reference sequence). The CDR3 totals 14 residues. The V end was cut by 4 bases, the J end by 8 bases, with 17 bases between. The CDR3, as DNA: TGTGCCAGCAGCCGGACGCAGGCGTTAGGAGGCTACACCTTC. Amino acids: CASSRTQALGGYTF.

This clonotype was seen ten or more times. The chain carries TRBV4-1 and TRBJ2-5; D not certain. Trimming removed 4 bases from V and 5 bases from J, with 17 bases in between. CDR3 length equals 15 residues. The germline V gene has CDR1 MGHRA and CDR2 YSYEKL. CDR3 loop: CASSPRHVDMETQYF. The CDR3 DNA is TGCGCCAGCAGCCCACGACACGTAGACATGGAGACCCAGTACTTC.

The J gene is TRBJ1-4, the V gene TRBV9, with D tentatively TRBD1 (5 bases). Per the germline V gene, CDR1 is SGDLS and CDR2 is YYNGEE. The CDR3 is 15 residues long. The V and J ends lost 0 bases and 6 bases respectively, with 12 bases between them. CDR3 in amino acids: CASSVAQGDDEKLFF. CDR3 sequence (DNA): TGTGCCAGCAGCGTAGCCCAGGGAGATGATGAAAAACTGTTTTTT.

This clonotype was observed a few times. The chain is built from TRBV5-6 and TRBJ2-5, with 8 bases that match TRBD2. Germline V gene data show CDR1 as SGHDT and CDR2 as YYEEEE. This CDR3 is 13 amino acids long. V lost 4 bases to trimming and J lost 5 bases; unmatched junction nucleotides: 4. This CDR3 is CASSQSGSETQYF. CDR3 DNA sequence: TGTGCCAGCAGCCAAAGCGGGAGTGAGACCCAGTACTTC.

The chain employs TRBV7-3 and TRBJ2-3; D ambiguous. Germline V gives CDR1 SGHTA, CDR2 FQGTGA. The CDR3 spans 14 residues. Trimming removed 4 bases at V and 2 bases at J, with 10 bases between. DNA for the CDR3: TGTGCCAGCAGCTCCGACCCCCTCACAGATACGCAGTATTTT. The encoded protein is CASSSDPLTDTQYF.

The table lists this clonotype with a few counts. V gene TRBV5-1 combines with J gene TRBJ2-7; D ambiguous. Germline CDR1 reads SGHRS; CDR2 reads YFSETQ. With 4 bases removed from V and 2 bases from J, the gap between germline ends came to 16 bases. This CDR3 region has 15 residues. CDR3 amino acids: CASSPFDSGTYEQYF. CDR3 bases: TGCGCCAGCAGCCCCTTCGACTCCGGAACCTACGAGCAGTACTTC. Looking up the rest from reference TRBV5-1 and TRBJ2-7 gives the full variable domain: KAGVTQTPRYLIKTRGQQVTLSCSPISGHRSVSWYQQTPGQGLQFLFEYFSETQRNKGNFPGRFSGRQFSNSRSEMNVSTLELGDSALYLCASSPFDSGTYEQYFGPGTRLTVT.

The chain carries TRBV10-3 and TRBJ2-2; perhaps D is TRBD1 or TRBD2 (6 bases each). V was clipped by 8 bases and J by 2 bases, with 15 bases between them. The length of the CDR3 is 15 residues. Germline CDR1 is ENHRY and CDR2 is SYGVKD. The CDR3 coding sequence is TGTGCCATCTCGCCGGGGGCATTAAACACCGGGGAGCTGTTTTTT. It codes for CAISPGALNTGELFF.

V is TRBV15 and J is TRBJ2-6; 10 nucleotides match TRBD1. The CDR3 sequence is 16 residues long. Losses at the gene ends were 5 bases for V and 1 base for J; bases not matched to a gene: 2. CDR1 is LNHNV and CDR2 is YYDKDF in the germline V gene (reference sequence). CDR3 nucleotides: TGTGCCACCAGCTTGGGACAGGGGTCTGGGGCCAACGTCCTGACTTTC. It is translated as CATSLGQGSGANVLTF.

This chain joins TRBV5-4 and TRBJ2-2; 9 bases agree with TRBD2. This CDR3 comprises 19 residues. Looked up from germline, CDR1 is SGHNT and CDR2 is YYREEE (reference sequence). V shed 0 bases, J shed 2 bases, and the junction held 11 bases outside the gene matches. The CDR3 protein is CASSLAYGIAGVNTGELFF. CDR3 sequence (DNA): TGTGCCAGCAGCTTGGCCTACGGGATAGCGGGAGTAAACACCGGGGAGCTGTTTTTT.